One and the same sample provided the 27 T cell receptor beta chains below, sequenced in a study of blood T cell repertoires in COVID-19. TCRdb keeps only in-frame clones here, not all; method: immunoSEQ multiplex PCR. The repertoire consists of under 200,000 clones, with 84% occurring once and the leading ten covering more than 12%. Input material: peripheral blood. Receptor source: a woman in her sixties or seventies with COVID-19, enrolled during active disease.

This clone was seen just once. This sequence joins TRBV7-9 and TRBJ1-1, with D tentatively TRBD1 (5 bases). The germline CDR1 and CDR2 sequences are SEHNR and FQNEAQ (reference sequence). This CDR3 contains 13 residues. Trimming took off 2 bases at V and 4 bases at J, with 8 bases between the two ends. The CDR3, as DNA: TGTGCCAGCAGCTTATCAGGGCGCACTGAAGCTTTCTTT. This encodes CASSLSGRTEAFF.

The chain combines TRBV5-1 with TRBJ1-1, with D hard to call. The ends were cut back, 2 bases at V and 3 bases at J, with 8 bases in the middle. The CDR3 runs to 13 residues. Germline V lookup: CDR1 SGHRS, CDR2 YFSETQ. The CDR3 here is CASSFTEDTEAFF. The CDR3 nucleotides read TGCGCCAGCAGCTTTACAGAAGACACTGAAGCTTTCTTT.

Of note for this clone: A much larger clone lies one base from this, so it may be a read error. The chain uses TRBV7-2 and TRBJ1-2, with TRBD1 identical over 8 bases. V was pared by 3 bases and J by 4 bases, with 4 bases of the junction left unmatched. Germline CDR1 and CDR2: SGHTA and FQGNSA. The CDR3 length is 14 residues. CDR3 in DNA: TGTGCCAGCAGCTTTCCCGGGACAGGCTATGGCTACACCTTC. Translated, it gives CASSFPGTGYGYTF.

This rearrangement joins TRBV7-9 to TRBJ2-3, with TRBD2 as a possible D gene (5 bases). Trimming cost V 5 bases and J 0 bases, with 12 bases left between them. This CDR3 has 15 residues. Germline CDR1 and CDR2: SEHNR and FQNEAQ (reference sequence). In DNA form, the CDR3 reads TGTGCCAGCAGCCGCCTCACGGGGAGCACAGATACGCAGTATTTT. This codes for CASSRLTGSTDTQYF.

The chain carries TRBV27 and TRBJ2-1, with 14 bases identical to TRBD2. The germline gives CDR1 MNHEY, CDR2 SMNVEV (reference sequence). The ends lost 5 bases at V and 7 bases at J; junction bases unmatched: 7. This CDR3 spans 16 amino acids. CDR3 region: CASSPRLAGGMNEQFF. The DNA for the CDR3 is TGTGCCAGCAGTCCTAGACTAGCGGGAGGGATGAATGAGCAGTTCTTC.

A remark on this clone: Distinct nucleotide sequences in the sample also encode this CDR3. This sequence joins TRBV27 and TRBJ2-5; TRBD2 matches at 14 bases. The germline V gene has CDR1 MNHEY and CDR2 SMNVEV (reference sequence). The CDR3 totals 15 residues. The V and J ends lost 5 bases and 3 bases, in that order; junction bases with no gene match: 2. The CDR3 loop reads CASSPGLAGEETQYF. The CDR3 bases are TGTGCCAGCAGTCCGGGACTAGCGGGAGAAGAGACCCAGTACTTC.

In DNA, the CDR3 is TGTGCCAGCAGCGGACAGGGGGCCTACGAGCAGTACTTC. Translation: CASSGQGAYEQYF. The chain combines TRBV2 with TRBJ2-7, with 10 bases lining up with TRBD1. This CDR3 region has 13 residues. Losses at the gene ends were 6 bases for V and 2 bases for J; bases not matched to a gene: 1. The germline V gene encodes CDR1 SNHLY and CDR2 FYNNEI.

This clone has just a few counts. This rearrangement joins TRBV6-5 to TRBJ1-1, with D perhaps matching TRBD1 (5 bases). The CDR3 sequence is 12 residues long. V shed 6 bases and J shed 10 bases, with 15 bases lying between them. CDR1 is MNHEY, CDR2 SVGAGI, per germline. For the CDR3, the DNA is TGTGCCAGCAGGGCGGGGGGGTTAGCAGCTTTCTTT. It translates to CASRAGGLAAFF.

The chain couples TRBV29-1 to TRBJ2-2; D gene uncertain. Trimming removed 6 bases at V and 4 bases at J, with 9 bases between. The germline V gene encodes CDR1 SQVTM and CDR2 ANQGSEA. CDR3 size: 12 residues. CDR3: CSVRRVTGELFF. CDR3 sequence (DNA): TGCAGCGTCAGGCGTGTCACCGGGGAGCTGTTTTTT.

In its sample, this clone was seen once. The gene calls are TRBV5-1 and TRBJ1-4, with 11 bases lining up with TRBD1. This CDR3 is 15 amino acids long. Germline CDR1 reads SGHRS; CDR2 reads YFSETQ. The junction had 8 bases not matched to a gene; V was cut back by 4 bases and J by 9 bases. CDR3 nucleotide sequence: TGCGCCAGCAGCACCGCCGGGGACAGGGGGAAAAAACTGTTTTTT. Protein product: CASSTAGDRGKKLFF.

This clone was seen just once. The chain has TRBV18 and TRBJ1-1; no definite D call. V was cut by 3 bases and J by 0 bases, with 8 bases left in between. Germline loops: CDR1 KGHSH, CDR2 LQKENI. CDR3 size: 14 residues. The CDR3 DNA sequence: TGTGCCAGCTCACCCCCGGGTTTGAACACTGAAGCTTTCTTT. It translates to CASSPPGLNTEAFF. The full variable domain, its missing parts supplied by reference TRBV18 and TRBJ1-1, is NAGVMQNPRHLVRRRGQEARLRCSPMKGHSHVYWYRQLPEEGLKFMVYLQKENIIDESGMPKERFSAEFPKEGPSILRIQQVVRGDSAAYFCASSPPGLNTEAFFGQGTRLTVV.

V gene TRBV30 combines with J gene TRBJ1-2, with 9 bases identical to TRBD1. The CDR3 contains 14 residues. Germline V gene sequence: CDR1 GTSNPN, CDR2 SVGIG (reference sequence). V lost 2 bases and J lost 7; bases outside the gene matches: 8. CDR3 sequence (DNA): TGTGCCTGGAGTAACAGGGGGCGCGGCGGTGGCTACACCTTC. This encodes CAWSNRGRGGGYTF.

Comment on this clone: In the same sample, other DNA sequences code for this CDR3. The chain couples TRBV12-3 or TRBV12-4 to TRBJ2-2; D is undetermined. The CDR3 is 12 amino acids. Trimming removed 3 bases from V and 6 bases from J, with 5 bases in between. The CDR3 DNA follows: TGTGCCAGCAGTTTTTCGGCCGGGGAGCTGTTTTTT. Its translation: CASSFSAGELFF.

The chain has TRBV6-5 and TRBJ1-5; D remains unclear. The CDR3 runs to 13 residues. Per the germline V gene, CDR1 is MNHEY and CDR2 is SVGAGI. Trimming took 6 bases from V and 3 from J, leaving 9 bases between them. CDR3: CASRHKPNQPQHF. CDR3 in DNA: TGTGCCAGCAGGCACAAACCCAATCAGCCCCAGCATTTT.

This rearrangement joins TRBV3-1 (or the pseudogene TRBV3-2) to TRBJ1-2; 7 positions agree with TRBD1. The CDR3 is made up of 12 amino acids. V lost 5 bases and J lost 8; bases outside the gene matches: 5. Germline V gene data show CDR1 as LGHDT and CDR2 as YNNKEL (reference sequence). The CDR3 coding sequence is TGTGCCAGCAGCGACAGGGTCGAAGGCTACACCTTC. Translation: CASSDRVEGYTF.

This clone was seen a single time. The chain joins TRBV5-4 to TRBJ1-1; D might be TRBD1 (6 bases). The V gene lost 0 bases and the J gene lost 0 bases, with 9 bases spanning the gap. The CDR3 is made up of 15 amino acids. Germline V gives CDR1 SGHNT, CDR2 YYREEE (reference sequence). The CDR3 is CASSLDDRLNTEAFF. The CDR3 DNA sequence: TGTGCCAGCAGCTTGGATGACAGGCTGAACACTGAAGCTTTCTTT.

J is TRBJ1-5 and V is TRBV2, with D uncertain. Trimming pared 5 bases from V and 6 bases from J, leaving 11 bases between. Per the germline V gene, CDR1 is SNHLY and CDR2 is FYNNEI. This CDR3 has 13 residues. The chain's CDR3 is CASSSQVGQPQHF. CDR3 nucleotides: TGTGCCAGCAGTTCTCAGGTGGGTCAGCCCCAGCATTTT.

This clone appeared once. V is TRBV2 and J is TRBJ1-5, with D unresolved. Germline V gene lookup returns CDR1 SNHLY and CDR2 FYNNEI. The CDR3 runs 14 residues. Trimming removed 3 bases from V and 3 bases from J, with 9 bases in between. The CDR3 coding sequence is TGTGCCAGCAGTGACCGGGTTCCCAATCAGCCCCAGCATTTT. It translates to CASSDRVPNQPQHF.

The genes are TRBV11-2 and TRBJ1-6; unclear D gene. The CDR3 is 13 amino acids. Germline V gene lookup returns CDR1 SGHAT and CDR2 FQNNGV. V shed 5 bases and J shed 8 bases, with 10 bases lying between them. As DNA, the CDR3 is TGTGCCAGCAGCCTACGTCGGGATTCACCCCTCCACTTT. Residues: CASSLRRDSPLHF.

The chain combines TRBV14 with TRBJ1-1; D is uncertain. Trimming cost V 0 bases and J 7 bases, with 9 bases left between them. This CDR3 is 13 amino acids long. Germline values: CDR1 SGHDN, CDR2 FVKESK. The CDR3 here is CASSQDEDYEAFF. CDR3 DNA sequence: TGTGCCAGCAGCCAAGATGAGGATTATGAAGCTTTCTTT.

This chain connects TRBV5-1 to TRBJ2-1; 8 nucleotides match TRBD2. Trimming cost V 0 bases and J 5 bases; bases outside gene matches: 7. The germline V gene encodes CDR1 SGHRS and CDR2 YFSETQ. The CDR3 sequence is 16 residues long. CDR3 sequence (DNA): TGCGCCAGCAGCTTGGTGTCGACTAGCGCAGACAATGAGCAGTTCTTC. It encodes CASSLVSTSADNEQFF.

This chain joins TRBV10-3 and TRBJ1-1; 9 bases line up with TRBD1. This CDR3 contains 14 residues. Unmatched junction bases numbered 6, after V lost 8 bases and J lost 2 bases. CDR1 is ENHRY, CDR2 SYGVKD, per germline. The CDR3 protein is CAIEPGQGNTEAFF. DNA for the CDR3: TGTGCCATCGAGCCGGGACAGGGAAACACTGAAGCTTTCTTT.

V and J are TRBV3-1 (or the pseudogene TRBV3-2) and TRBJ1-2; tentative D call: TRBD1 (6 bases). This CDR3 is 12 amino acids long. V lost 2 bases, J lost 10 bases, and 11 bases lay in between. The germline V gene encodes CDR1 LGHDT and CDR2 YNNKEL (reference sequence). The CDR3, as DNA: TGTGCCAGCAGCCAAATACAGGGCGACTACACCTTC. Encoded protein: CASSQIQGDYTF.

This chain joins TRBV19 and TRBJ2-6, with TRBD1 identical over 7 bases. Germline V CDR1 and CDR2: LNHDA, SQIVND (reference sequence). The CDR3 loop spans 16 amino acids. V was clipped by 7 bases and J by 2 bases; unmatched bases: 8. In DNA, the CDR3 is TGTGCCAGTACCAACCCGACAGGGACTGGGGCCAACGTCCTGACTTTC. Its protein product is CASTNPTGTGANVLTF.

This clone appeared a few times. The rearrangement uses TRBV10-1 and TRBJ1-1; no reliable D call. V lost 2 bases, J lost 0 bases, and 7 bases lay in between. The CDR3 consists of 14 residues. Germline V lookup: CDR1 WNHNN, CDR2 SYGVQD (reference sequence). The CDR3 loop is CASSEGSVNTEAFF. The CDR3 nucleotides read TGCGCCAGCAGTGAGGGCAGCGTGAACACTGAAGCTTTCTTT.

V gene TRBV11-2 combines with J gene TRBJ2-3; 7 bases align to TRBD1. V shed 3 bases, J shed 2 bases, and the junction held 8 bases outside the gene matches. Germline V gene sequence: CDR1 SGHAT, CDR2 FQNNGV. This CDR3 comprises 16 residues. CDR3 sequence: CASSFTGVTFTDTQYF. The DNA of the CDR3 is TGTGCCAGCAGCTTTACAGGGGTTACCTTCACAGATACGCAGTATTTT. Full variable domain (missing parts from reference TRBV11-2 and TRBJ2-3): EAGVAQSPRYKIIEKRQSVAFWCNPISGHATLYWYQQILGQGPKLLIQFQNNGVVDDSQLPKDRFSAERLKGVDSTLKIQPAKLEDSAVYLCASSFTGVTFTDTQYFGPGTRLTVL.

The chain combines TRBV9 with TRBJ1-2; D unresolved. The CDR3 totals 12 residues. V lost 3 bases, J lost 8 bases, and 11 bases lay in between. Germline-derived CDR1 and CDR2 are SGDLS and YYNGEE. CDR3 protein: CASSGSNLGYTF. The CDR3 region has the DNA TGTGCCAGCAGCGGTTCTAATCTCGGCTACACCTTC.